One and the same sample provided the 9 T cell receptor beta chains below, sequenced in a study of early T cells in non-severe SARS-CoV-2 infection. MiXCR, applied by TCRdb to the 5' RACE reads, yields one record per CDR3 protein. The repertoire holds fewer than 100,000 distinct CDR3 sequences, with around 17% as singletons. The specimen was whole blood. Every receptor here comes from an adult who was a healthcare worker with PCR-confirmed SARS-CoV-2 infection or an uninfected control (not recorded which).

This clonotype has more than one count but fewer than ten. This chain connects TRBV20-1 to TRBJ1-2; D is unresolved. CDR3 size: 12 residues. From germline, CDR1 is DFQATT and CDR2 SNEGSKA (reference sequence). Trimming took off 0 bases at V and 2 bases at J, with 4 bases between the two ends. The CDR3 coding sequence is TGCAGTGCTAGAGATCTAAACTATGGCTACACCTTC. This codes for CSARDLNYGYTF.

This clonotype was counted between two and nine times. J is TRBJ1-3 and V is TRBV7-2, with D tentatively TRBD1 (6 bases). Trimming left V 2 bases short and J 3 bases short, with 8 bases between. Germline V lookup: CDR1 SGHTA, CDR2 FQGNSA. There are 14 residues in the CDR3. CDR3 nucleotides: TGTGCCAGCAGCTTAACAGGGAATGGAAACACCATATATTTT. Translated, it gives CASSLTGNGNTIYF.

This clonotype has just a few counts. The rearrangement links TRBV7-8 to TRBJ2-7; D may be TRBD2 (6 bases). Germline CDR1 reads SGHVS; CDR2 reads FQNEAQ. This CDR3 is 18 amino acids long. V was pared by 0 bases and J by 2 bases, with 20 bases between. CDR3 sequence: CASSLASTSLALPYEQYF. In DNA, the CDR3 is TGTGCCAGCAGCTTAGCGTCTACTAGCTTAGCTTTACCCTACGAGCAGTACTTC.

This clonotype came up a few times. The chain combines TRBV5-1 with TRBJ2-7; 7 positions agree with TRBD1. CDR1 is SGHRS, CDR2 YFSETQ, per germline. The junction had 7 bases not matched to a gene; V was cut back by 4 bases and J by 3 bases. The CDR3 is 14 residues long. For the CDR3, the DNA is TGCGCCAGCAGCAGGGACAGTAAAAGCTACGAGCAGTACTTC. Its translation: CASSRDSKSYEQYF.

Concerning this clonotype itself: The junction departs from germline at one end; a sequencing error may be responsible. V is TRBV12-3 or TRBV12-4 and J is TRBJ1-4; no reliable D call. The CDR3 consists of 10 residues. The CDR3 is CASSPAFGVF. CDR3 in DNA: TGTGCCAGCAGCCCGGCGTTCGGGGTTTTT.

This clonotype was observed many times. This chain connects TRBV18 to TRBJ1-2; D gene ambiguous. In germline, CDR1 is KGHSH, CDR2 LQKENI. CDR3 size: 13 residues. The V end was cut by 6 bases, the J end by 2 bases, with 10 bases between. CDR3 sequence reads: CASSHDGNYGYTF. The CDR3 region has the DNA TGTGCCAGCTCGCATGACGGGAACTATGGCTACACCTTC.

The chain has TRBV12-3 or TRBV12-4 and TRBJ2-3, with 11 nucleotides matching TRBD1. The CDR3 totals 16 residues. The ends lost 6 bases at V and 1 base at J; junction bases unmatched: 6. CDR3 sequence: CASSLDRGLGTDTQYF. The CDR3 coding sequence is TGTGCCAGCAGCTTGGACAGGGGGCTTGGCACAGATACGCAGTATTTT.

This clonotype was seen a few times. V and J are TRBV24-1 and TRBJ2-2; unclear D gene. V lost 3 bases, J lost 4 bases, and 11 bases lay in between. CDR1 and CDR2 from the germline V gene are KGHDR and SFDVKD. CDR3 length equals 15 residues. CDR3 residues: CATSDPTQSTGELFF. The CDR3 bases are TGTGCCACCAGTGATCCTACCCAAAGCACCGGGGAGCTGTTTTTT.

The chain is built from TRBV10-3 and TRBJ2-6, with 10 bases identical to TRBD1. Germline-derived CDR1 and CDR2 are ENHRY and SYGVKD. V gave up 10 bases and J gave up 1 base; unmatched junction bases: 4. This CDR3 has 15 residues. The DNA of the CDR3 is TGTGCCACCGGACAGGGGGGATCTGGGGCCAACGTCCTGACTTTC. Its translation is CATGQGGSGANVLTF.